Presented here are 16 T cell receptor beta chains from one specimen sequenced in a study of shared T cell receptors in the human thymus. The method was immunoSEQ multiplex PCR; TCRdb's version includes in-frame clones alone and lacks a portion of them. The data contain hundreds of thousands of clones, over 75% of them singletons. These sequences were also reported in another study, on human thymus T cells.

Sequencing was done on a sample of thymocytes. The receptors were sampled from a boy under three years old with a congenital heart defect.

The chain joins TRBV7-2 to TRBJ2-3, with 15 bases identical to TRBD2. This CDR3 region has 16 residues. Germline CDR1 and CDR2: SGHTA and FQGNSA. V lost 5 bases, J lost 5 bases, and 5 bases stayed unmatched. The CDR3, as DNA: TGTGCCAGCAGCCAGGGACTAGCGGGAGGTGTAGATACGCAGTATTTT. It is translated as CASSQGLAGGVDTQYF.

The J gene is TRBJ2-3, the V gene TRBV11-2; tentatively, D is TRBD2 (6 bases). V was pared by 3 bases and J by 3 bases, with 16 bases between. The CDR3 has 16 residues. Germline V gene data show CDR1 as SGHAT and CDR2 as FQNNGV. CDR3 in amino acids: CASSFNSGRGTDTQYF. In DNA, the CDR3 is TGTGCCAGCAGCTTCAATTCCGGGAGAGGGACAGATACGCAGTATTTT.

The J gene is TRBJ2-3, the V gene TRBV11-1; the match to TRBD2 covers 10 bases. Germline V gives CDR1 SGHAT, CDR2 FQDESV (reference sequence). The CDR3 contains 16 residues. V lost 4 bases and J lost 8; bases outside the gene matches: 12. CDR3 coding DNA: TGTGCCAGCAGCTCAACCAGCGGGGGGGTAGCGGGTACGCAGTATTTT. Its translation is CASSSTSGGVAGTQYF.

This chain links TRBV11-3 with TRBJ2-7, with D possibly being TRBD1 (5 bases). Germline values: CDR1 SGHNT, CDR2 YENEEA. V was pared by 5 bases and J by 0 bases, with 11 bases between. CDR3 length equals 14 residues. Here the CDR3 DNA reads TGTGCCAGCAGCCCCTGGCAGGGCTCCTACGAGCAGTACTTC. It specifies CASSPWQGSYEQYF.

CDR3 DNA: TGTGCCAGCAGCTTATACCCATGGGGCCCTGCGAACACCGGGGAGCTGTTTTTT. It encodes CASSLYPWGPANTGELFF. The J gene is TRBJ2-2, the V gene TRBV11-3; a weak D match, TRBD1 (5 bases). The V gene lost 2 bases and the J gene lost 0 bases, with 16 bases spanning the gap. The CDR3 is 18 residues long. The germline gives CDR1 SGHNT, CDR2 YENEEA.

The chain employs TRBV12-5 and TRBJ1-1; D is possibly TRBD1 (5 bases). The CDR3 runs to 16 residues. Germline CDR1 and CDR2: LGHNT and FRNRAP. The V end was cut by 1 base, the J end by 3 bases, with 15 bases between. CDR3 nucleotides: TGTGCTAGTGGTTTGGGTGGACACCTTGGGGACACTGAAGCTTTCTTT. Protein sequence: CASGLGGHLGDTEAFF.

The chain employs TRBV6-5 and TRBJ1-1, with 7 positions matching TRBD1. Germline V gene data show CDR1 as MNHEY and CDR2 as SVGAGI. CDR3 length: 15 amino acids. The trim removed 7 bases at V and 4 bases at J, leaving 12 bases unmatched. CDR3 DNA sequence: TGTGCCAGCACCCGACAGGGCTGGGAAGGCACTGAAGCTTTCTTT. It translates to CASTRQGWEGTEAFF.

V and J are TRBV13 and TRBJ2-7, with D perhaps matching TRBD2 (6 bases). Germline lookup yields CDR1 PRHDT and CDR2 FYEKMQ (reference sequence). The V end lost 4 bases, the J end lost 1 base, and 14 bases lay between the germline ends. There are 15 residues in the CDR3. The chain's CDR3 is CASSSNLGLSYEQYF. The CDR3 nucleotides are TGTGCCAGCAGCTCAAATCTCGGACTATCCTACGAGCAGTACTTC. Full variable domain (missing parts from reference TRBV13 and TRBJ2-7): AAGVIQSPRHLIKEKRETATLKCYPIPRHDTVYWYQQGPGQDPQFLISFYEKMQSDKGSIPDRFSAQQFSDYHSELNMSSLELGDSALYFCASSSNLGLSYEQYFGPGTRLTVT.

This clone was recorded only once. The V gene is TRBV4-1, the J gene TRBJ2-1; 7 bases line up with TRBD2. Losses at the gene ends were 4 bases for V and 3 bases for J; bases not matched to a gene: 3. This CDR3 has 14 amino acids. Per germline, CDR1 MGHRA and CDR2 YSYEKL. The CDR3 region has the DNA TGCGCCAGCAGCCCGAGCGGGAACTACAATGAGCAGTTCTTC. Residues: CASSPSGNYNEQFF.

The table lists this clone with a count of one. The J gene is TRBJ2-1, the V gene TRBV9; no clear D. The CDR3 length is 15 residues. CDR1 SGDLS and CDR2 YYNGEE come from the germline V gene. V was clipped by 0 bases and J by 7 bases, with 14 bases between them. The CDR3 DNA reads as TGTGCCAGCAGCGTAGAAAAGGCCCCGAGGAATGAGCAGTTCTTC. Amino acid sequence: CASSVEKAPRNEQFF.

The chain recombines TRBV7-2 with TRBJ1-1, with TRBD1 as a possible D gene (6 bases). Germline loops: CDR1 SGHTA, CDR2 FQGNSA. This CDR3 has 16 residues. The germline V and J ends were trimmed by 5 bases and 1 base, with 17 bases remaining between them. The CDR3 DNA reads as TGTGCCAGCAGCCAGCGGGGGGCGGGTAGGAACACTGAAGCTTTCTTT. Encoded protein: CASSQRGAGRNTEAFF.

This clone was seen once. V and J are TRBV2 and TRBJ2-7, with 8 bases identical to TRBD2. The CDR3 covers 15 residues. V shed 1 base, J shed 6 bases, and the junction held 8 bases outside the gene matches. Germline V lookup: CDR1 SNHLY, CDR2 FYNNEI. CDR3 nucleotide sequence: TGTGCCAGCAGTGAAGGGGTAGCGGGGCTCTGCGAGCAGTACTTC. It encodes CASSEGVAGLCEQYF.

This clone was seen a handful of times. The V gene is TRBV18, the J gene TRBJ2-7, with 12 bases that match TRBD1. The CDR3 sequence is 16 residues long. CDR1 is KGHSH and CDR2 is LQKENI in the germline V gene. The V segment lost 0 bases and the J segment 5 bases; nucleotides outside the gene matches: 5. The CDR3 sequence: CASSPPTGQGADEQYF. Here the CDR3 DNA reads TGTGCCAGCTCACCACCCACGGGACAGGGGGCAGACGAGCAGTACTTC.

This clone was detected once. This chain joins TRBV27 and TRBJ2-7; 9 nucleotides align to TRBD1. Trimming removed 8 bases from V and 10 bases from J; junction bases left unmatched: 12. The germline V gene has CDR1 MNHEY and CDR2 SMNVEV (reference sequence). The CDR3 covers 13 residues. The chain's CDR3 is CASRRDRVGIQYF. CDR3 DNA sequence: TGTGCCAGCCGACGGGACAGGGTCGGTATACAGTACTTC.

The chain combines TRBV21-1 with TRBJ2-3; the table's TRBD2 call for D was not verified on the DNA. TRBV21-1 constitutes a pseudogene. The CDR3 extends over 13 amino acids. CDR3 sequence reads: CASSVGSTDTQYF. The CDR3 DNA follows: TGTGCCAGCAGTGTCGGGAGCACAGATACGCAGTATTTT.

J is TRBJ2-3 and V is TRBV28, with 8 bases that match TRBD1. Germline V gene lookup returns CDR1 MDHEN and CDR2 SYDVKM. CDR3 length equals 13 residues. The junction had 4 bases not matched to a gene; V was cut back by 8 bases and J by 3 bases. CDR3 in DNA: TGTGCCAGCCGACAGGGGAAGACAGATACGCAGTATTTT. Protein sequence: CASRQGKTDTQYF.